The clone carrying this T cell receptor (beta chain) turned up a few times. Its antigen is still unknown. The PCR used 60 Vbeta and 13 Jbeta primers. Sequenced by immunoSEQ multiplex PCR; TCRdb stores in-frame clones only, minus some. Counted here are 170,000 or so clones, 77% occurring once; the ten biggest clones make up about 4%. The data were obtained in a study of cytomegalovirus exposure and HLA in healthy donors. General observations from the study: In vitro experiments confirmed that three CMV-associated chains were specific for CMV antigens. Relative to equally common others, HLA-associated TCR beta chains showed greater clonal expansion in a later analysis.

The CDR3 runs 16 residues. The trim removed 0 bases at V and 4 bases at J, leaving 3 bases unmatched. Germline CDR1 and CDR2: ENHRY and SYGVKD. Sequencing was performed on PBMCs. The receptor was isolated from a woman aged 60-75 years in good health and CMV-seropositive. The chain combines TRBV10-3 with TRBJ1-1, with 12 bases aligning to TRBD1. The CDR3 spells CAISESRGQGATEAFF. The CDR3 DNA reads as TGTGCCATCAGTGAGTCTAGGGGACAGGGGGCCACTGAAGCTTTCTTT.